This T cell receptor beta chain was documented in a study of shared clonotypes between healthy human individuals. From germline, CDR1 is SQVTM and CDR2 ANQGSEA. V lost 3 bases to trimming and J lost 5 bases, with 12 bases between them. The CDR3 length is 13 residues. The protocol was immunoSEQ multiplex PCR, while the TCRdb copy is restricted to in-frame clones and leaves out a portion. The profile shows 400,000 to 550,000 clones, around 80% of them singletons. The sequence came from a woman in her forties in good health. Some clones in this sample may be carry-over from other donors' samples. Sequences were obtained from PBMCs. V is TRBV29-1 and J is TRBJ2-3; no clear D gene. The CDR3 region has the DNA TGCAGCGTTGACTGTAGCAGAGAAGATACGCAGTATTTT. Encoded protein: CSVDCSREDTQYF.